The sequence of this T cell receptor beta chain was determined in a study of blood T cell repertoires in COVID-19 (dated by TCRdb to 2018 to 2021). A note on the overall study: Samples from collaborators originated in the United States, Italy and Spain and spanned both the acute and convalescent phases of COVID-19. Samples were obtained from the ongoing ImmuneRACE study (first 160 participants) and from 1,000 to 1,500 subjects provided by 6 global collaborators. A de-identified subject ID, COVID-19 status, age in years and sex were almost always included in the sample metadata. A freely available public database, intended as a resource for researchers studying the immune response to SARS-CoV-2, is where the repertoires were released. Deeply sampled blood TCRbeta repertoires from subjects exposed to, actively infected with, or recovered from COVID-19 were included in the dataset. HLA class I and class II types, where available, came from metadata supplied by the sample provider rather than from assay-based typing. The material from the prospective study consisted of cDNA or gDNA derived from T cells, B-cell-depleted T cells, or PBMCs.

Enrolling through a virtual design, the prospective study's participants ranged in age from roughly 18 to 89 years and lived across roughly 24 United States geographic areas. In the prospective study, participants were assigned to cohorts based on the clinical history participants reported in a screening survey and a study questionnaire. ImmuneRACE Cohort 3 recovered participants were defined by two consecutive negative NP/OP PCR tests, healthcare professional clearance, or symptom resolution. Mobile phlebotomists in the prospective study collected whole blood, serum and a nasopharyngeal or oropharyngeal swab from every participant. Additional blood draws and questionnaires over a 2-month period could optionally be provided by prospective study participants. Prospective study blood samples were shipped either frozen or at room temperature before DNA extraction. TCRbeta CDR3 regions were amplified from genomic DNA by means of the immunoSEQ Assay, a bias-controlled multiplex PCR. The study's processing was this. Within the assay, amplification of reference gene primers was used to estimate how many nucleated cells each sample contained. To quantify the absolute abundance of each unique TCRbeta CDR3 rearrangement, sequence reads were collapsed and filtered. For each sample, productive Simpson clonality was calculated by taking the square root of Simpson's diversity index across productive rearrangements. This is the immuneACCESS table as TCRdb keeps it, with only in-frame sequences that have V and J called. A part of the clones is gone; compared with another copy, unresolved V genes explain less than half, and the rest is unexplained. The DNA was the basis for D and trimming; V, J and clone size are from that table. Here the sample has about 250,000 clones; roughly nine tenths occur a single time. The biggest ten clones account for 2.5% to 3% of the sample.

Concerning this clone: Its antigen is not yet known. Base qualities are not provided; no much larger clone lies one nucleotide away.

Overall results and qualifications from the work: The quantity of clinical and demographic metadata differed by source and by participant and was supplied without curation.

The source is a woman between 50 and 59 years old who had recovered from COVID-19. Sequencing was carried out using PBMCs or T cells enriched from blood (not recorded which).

The sequenced DNA is TGTGCCAGCAGCTTAGTCTTCGGGGATGAGCAGTTCTTC. Its product reads: CASSLVFGDEQFF. The chain is made from TRBV7-3 and TRBJ2-1, with TRBD2 tentatively as D gene (5 bases match). CDR1 and CDR2, looked up from the germline V gene, are SGHTA and FQGTGA. The CDR3 has 13 amino acids, counting the end cysteine and phenylalanine. Left in the record is the CDR3 DNA by itself, 39 bases read in frame from the first base. The germline ends are 10 bases apart after V is trimmed by 2 bases and J by 8 bases.